The clone carrying this TCR beta chain was counted many times. Study members were between about 18 and 90 years old and lived in 24 US regions. Researchers sorted participants into cohorts using their self-reported clinical history. This record comes from a study of blood T cell repertoires in COVID-19. Study at large: The United States, Italy and Spain provided the acute and convalescent COVID-19 samples.

Source study methods: Amplification with reference gene primers provided the estimates of nucleated cell counts. The data were produced by immunoSEQ multiplex PCR, yet TCRdb's version contains in-frame clones alone and is incomplete. Clonal size and the V and J genes are those of that table, whereas D and trimming came from the DNA. The sample lists 250,000 to 400,000 clones; roughly nine tenths were seen once. The V end was cut by 2 bases, the J end by 1 base, with 11 bases between. The germline gives CDR1 SGHNT, CDR2 YENEEA. CDR3 length: 15 amino acids. V usage is TRBV11-3 and J usage is TRBJ1-1; D is unresolved. What was sequenced was PBMCs or T cells enriched from blood (not recorded which). The clonotype was recovered from a man aged 55 to 70 who had recovered from COVID-19. The CDR3 bases are TGTGCCAGCAGCTTAAGAAGGGCGGGGAACACTGAAGCTTTCTTT. It translates to CASSLRRAGNTEAFF.